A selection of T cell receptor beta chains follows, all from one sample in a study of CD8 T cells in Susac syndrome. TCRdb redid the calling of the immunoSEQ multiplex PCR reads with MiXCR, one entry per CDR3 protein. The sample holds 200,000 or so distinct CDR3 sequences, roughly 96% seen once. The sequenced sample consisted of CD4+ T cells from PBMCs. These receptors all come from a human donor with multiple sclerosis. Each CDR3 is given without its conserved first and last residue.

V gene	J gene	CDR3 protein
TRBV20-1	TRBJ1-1	SAKRGGVSTEAF
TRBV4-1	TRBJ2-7	ASSQVRGSPYEQY
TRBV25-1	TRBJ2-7	ASSGSPPAGEQY
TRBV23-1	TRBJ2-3	ASRGWGTDTQY
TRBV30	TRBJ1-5	AWSVLAARQPQH
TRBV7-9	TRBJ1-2	ASSSLNGYT
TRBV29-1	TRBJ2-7	SVSNKYSYEQY
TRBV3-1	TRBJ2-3	ASSLIAGGSTDTQY
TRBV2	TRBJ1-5	ASSETGGNQPQH
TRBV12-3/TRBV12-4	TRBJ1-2	ASSPQGGYNYGYT
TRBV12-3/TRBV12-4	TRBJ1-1	ASTQDRVGAF
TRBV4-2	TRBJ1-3	ASSSGQGGSGNTIY
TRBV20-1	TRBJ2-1	SARDLGRSSYNEQF
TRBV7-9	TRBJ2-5	ASSLVPGARETQY
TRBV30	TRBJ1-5	AWSVRGQGNQPQH
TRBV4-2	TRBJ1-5	ASSQGWGDSNQPQH
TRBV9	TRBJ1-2	ASSSALRPRYGYT
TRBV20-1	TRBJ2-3	SATDTDSTDTQY
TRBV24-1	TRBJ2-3	ATSRTGSQDTQY
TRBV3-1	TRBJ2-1	ASSQEGIPASI
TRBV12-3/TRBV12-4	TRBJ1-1	ASSLNGADTEAF
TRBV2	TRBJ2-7	ASKGGRRVGYEQY
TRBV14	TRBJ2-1	ASSQDWAEQF
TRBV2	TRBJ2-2	ASSATVTGELF
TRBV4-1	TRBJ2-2	ASSPPLRTLRQTGELF
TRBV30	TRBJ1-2	AWGPSGYT